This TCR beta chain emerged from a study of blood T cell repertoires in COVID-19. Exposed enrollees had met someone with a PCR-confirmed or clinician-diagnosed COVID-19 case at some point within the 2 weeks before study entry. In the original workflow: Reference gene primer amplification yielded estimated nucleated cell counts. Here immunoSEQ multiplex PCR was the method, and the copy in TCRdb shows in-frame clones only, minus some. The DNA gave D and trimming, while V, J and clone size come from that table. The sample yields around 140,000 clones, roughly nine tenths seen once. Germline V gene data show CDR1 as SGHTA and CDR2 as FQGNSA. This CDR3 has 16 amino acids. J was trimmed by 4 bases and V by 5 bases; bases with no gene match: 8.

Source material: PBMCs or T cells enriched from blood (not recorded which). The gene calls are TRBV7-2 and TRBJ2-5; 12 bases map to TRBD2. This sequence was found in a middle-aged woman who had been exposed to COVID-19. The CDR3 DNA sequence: TGTGCCAGCAGCCACCCGACTAGCGGGGGCCGAGAGACCCAGTACTTC. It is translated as CASSHPTSGGRETQYF.